What follows are 28 T cell receptor beta chains derived from one specimen sequenced in a study of molecular identifiers for immune sequencing clone quantification. TCRdb re-called the PCR reads with MiXCR, one entry per CDR3 protein. The table lists about 640,000 distinct CDR3 sequences, just under 20% of them singletons. The sample comprised naive CD8+ T cells from blood, with Jurkat cell RNA spiked in. Subset in this sample: FACS-sorted CD8+CD4-CCR7+CD45RA+ naive T cells. These TCRs come from a human donor in good health. Some libraries in this study had Jurkat cell RNA spiked in.

This clonotype was counted many times. The rearrangement uses TRBV12-3 or TRBV12-4 and TRBJ2-7, with 12 nucleotides matching TRBD2. The CDR3 is 17 residues long. V dropped 7 bases and J dropped 5; count of bases not matched to a gene: 15. The CDR3 reads CASTQAPLAGGVDEQYF. CDR3 nucleotides: TGTGCCAGCACCCAAGCCCCCCTAGCGGGAGGGGTGGACGAGCAGTACTTC.

This clonotype was counted at least ten times. J is TRBJ1-1 and V is TRBV11-2; D gene ambiguous. Germline CDR1 reads SGHAT; CDR2 reads FQNNGV. Trimming removed 4 bases from V and 0 bases from J, with 12 bases in between. The CDR3 is 15 amino acids. The CDR3 DNA reads TGTGCCAGCAGCTCCACCTGGACGGTGAACACTGAAGCTTTCTTT. Protein sequence: CASSSTWTVNTEAFF.

This clonotype was seen many times. This chain joins TRBV5-1 and TRBJ1-1; D gene ambiguous. The CDR3 loop spans 15 amino acids. Trimming took off 0 bases at V and 2 bases at J, with 11 bases between the two ends. Germline CDR1 is SGHRS and CDR2 is YFSETQ. In nucleotides, the CDR3 is TGCGCCAGCAGCTTGGCCCCAGGAGCTAACACTGAAGCTTTCTTT. This gives the protein CASSLAPGANTEAFF.

This clonotype was observed many times. The chain combines TRBV6-2 or TRBV6-3 with TRBJ2-1; 14 bases are shared with TRBD2. The CDR3 length is 15 residues. V shed 2 bases and J 9 bases; nucleotides not matched to a gene: 3. Germline V CDR1 and CDR2: MNHEY, SVGEGT. Here the CDR3 DNA reads TGTGCCAGCAGTTACCCGGGACTAGCGGGAGTTGAGCAGTTCTTC. The encoded protein is CASSYPGLAGVEQFF.

This clonotype was counted at least ten times. This chain uses TRBV6-2 or TRBV6-3 with TRBJ2-1; unclear D gene. With 4 bases removed from V and 6 bases from J, the gap between germline ends came to 4 bases. The length of the CDR3 is 11 residues. Germline V gives CDR1 MNHEY, CDR2 SVGEGT. The CDR3 sequence: CASSWSNEQFF. In DNA form, the CDR3 reads TGTGCCAGCAGTTGGAGCAATGAGCAGTTCTTC.

This clonotype was seen ten or more times. The chain recombines TRBV28 with TRBJ2-7; weak D call: TRBD2 (6 bases). The CDR3 has 13 amino acids. CDR1 and CDR2 from the germline V gene are MDHEN and SYDVKM. The V end was cut by 3 bases, the J end by 3 bases, with 9 bases between. In nucleotides, the CDR3 is TGTGCCAGCAGTTTGGAGGGGCGCTACGAGCAGTACTTC. It encodes CASSLEGRYEQYF.

This clonotype was counted only a few times. CDR3 protein: CSVEGRRGEQFF. The DNA of the CDR3 is TGCAGCGTTGAAGGTCGGAGGGGCGAGCAGTTCTTC. The chain carries TRBV29-1 and TRBJ2-1; maybe TRBD2 (6 bases). With 1 base removed from V and 10 bases from J, the gap between germline ends came to 11 bases. Looked up from germline, CDR1 is SQVTM and CDR2 is ANQGSEA. The CDR3 length is 12 residues.

With regard to this clonotype: A read error may be the cause here, since a much bigger clone is one base away. CDR3: CVSSYKNRDEQFF. CDR3 bases: TGTGTCAGCAGTTACAAGAATCGTGATGAGCAGTTCTTC. The V gene is TRBV6-5, the J gene TRBJ2-1; D not resolved. This CDR3 is 13 amino acids long. In germline, CDR1 is MNHEY, CDR2 SVGAGI.

The rearrangement uses TRBV7-9 and TRBJ2-3; D is perhaps TRBD2 (6 bases). Trimming pared 6 bases from V and 3 bases from J, leaving 22 bases between. There are 17 residues in the CDR3. Germline CDR1 reads SEHNR; CDR2 reads FQNEAQ (reference sequence). CDR3 region: CASSTQAGISGTDTQYF. In nucleotides, the CDR3 is TGTGCCAGCAGTACCCAGGCGGGGATTTCGGGTACAGATACGCAGTATTTT.

This clonotype occurred many times. The J gene is TRBJ1-1, the V gene TRBV4-3; the D is unclear. Germline V CDR1 and CDR2: LGHNA, YSLEER. This CDR3 region has 13 residues. Trimming took 3 bases from V and 7 from J, leaving 12 bases between them. CDR3 loop: CASSQGSWDEAFF. The CDR3 DNA is TGCGCCAGCAGCCAGGGATCGTGGGATGAAGCTTTCTTT.

This clonotype has at least ten counts. This chain connects TRBV2 to TRBJ2-7; 9 positions agree with TRBD1. V lost 6 bases to trimming and J lost 2 bases; unmatched junction nucleotides: 8. The germline CDR1 and CDR2 sequences are SNHLY and FYNNEI. The CDR3 totals 15 residues. The CDR3 reads CASSEGQGPTYEQYF. The CDR3 nucleotides read TGTGCCAGCAGCGAGGGACAGGGACCCACCTACGAGCAGTACTTC.

This clonotype was seen a handful of times. V is TRBV7-6 and J is TRBJ1-5; 8 bases are a match to TRBD1. CDR3 length equals 16 residues. Germline V gene lookup returns CDR1 SGHVS and CDR2 FNYEAQ. With V trimmed by 2 bases and J by 5 bases, 8 bases remained unmatched. The CDR3, as DNA: TGTGCCAGCAGCTTACTCGCGACAGGGGCCTATCAGCCCCAGCATTTT. Its translation: CASSLLATGAYQPQHF. Complete variable domain (other parts from reference TRBV7-6 and TRBJ1-5): GAGVSQSPRYKVTKRGQDVALRCDPISGHVSLYWYRQALGQGPEFLTYFNYEAQQDKSGLPNDRFSAERPEGSISTLTIQRTEQRDSAMYRCASSLLATGAYQPQHFGDGTRLSIL.

The rearrangement links TRBV27 to TRBJ1-2; D is unresolved. Deletions cut 7 bases from V and 3 bases from J, with 12 bases between. Germline V gives CDR1 MNHEY, CDR2 SMNVEV (reference sequence). This CDR3 comprises 13 residues. CDR3 bases: TGTGCCAGCACTCCTGGACGGCACTATGGCTACACCTTC. This gives the protein CASTPGRHYGYTF.

This clonotype was observed many times. This rearrangement joins TRBV6-2 or TRBV6-3 to TRBJ2-2; the match to TRBD1 covers 8 bases. Germline assignment: CDR1 MNHEY and CDR2 SVGEGT. The CDR3 covers 15 residues. J gave up 5 bases and V 2 bases, and 4 bases lay outside the gene matches. DNA for the CDR3: TGTGCCAGCAGTTACGACAGGGGTTTGACCGGGGAGCTGTTTTTT. Its protein product is CASSYDRGLTGELFF.

Points on this clonotype: This may come from a read error, since a much larger clone is one base off. The chain employs TRBV28 and TRBJ1-5, with D perhaps TRBD1 (5 bases). Looked up from germline, CDR1 is MDHEN and CDR2 is SYDVKM. There are 13 residues in the CDR3. CDR3 residues: CVSSLRGYQPQHF. CDR3 DNA: TGTGTCAGCAGTTTAAGGGGCTATCAGCCCCAGCATTTT. Combining the CDR3 with reference TRBV28 and TRBJ1-5 gives the whole variable domain DVKVTQSSRYLVKRTGEKVFLECVQDMDHENMFWYRQDPGLGLRLIYFSYDVKMKEKGDIPEGYSVSREKKERFSLILESASTNQTSMYLCVSSLRGYQPQHFGDGTRLSIL.

This clonotype was recorded at least ten times. The V gene is TRBV13, the J gene TRBJ1-1; no clear D gene. V lost 5 bases and J lost 6, with 7 bases in between. The CDR3 sequence is 11 residues long. Germline CDR1 and CDR2: PRHDT and FYEKMQ (reference sequence). As DNA, the CDR3 is TGTGCCAGCAGCCCACTGGCTGAAGCTTTCTTT. It is translated as CASSPLAEAFF.

The sample holds a few counts of this clonotype. The chain has TRBV6-5 and TRBJ2-7; D is possibly TRBD1 (6 bases). Germline CDR1 and CDR2: MNHEY and SVGAGI. The CDR3 length is 15 residues. V dropped 6 bases and J dropped 2 bases, with 17 bases sitting between them. Here the CDR3 DNA reads TGTGCCAGCAGGAATTCACCGGACAGCACCTACGAGCAGTACTTC. Amino acid sequence: CASRNSPDSTYEQYF.

The gene calls are TRBV4-2 and TRBJ1-2; 7 bases fit TRBD1. This CDR3 has 15 amino acids. CDR1 is LGHNA, CDR2 YNFKEQ, per germline. The ends lost 0 bases at V and 4 bases at J; junction bases unmatched: 5. DNA of the CDR3: TGTGCCAGCAGCCAAGAGGATGCAGGGGGCTATGGCTACACCTTC. It codes for CASSQEDAGGYGYTF.

This clonotype was counted only a few times. V and J are TRBV7-9 and TRBJ2-4; D is ambiguous. CDR1 SEHNR and CDR2 FQNEAQ come from the germline V gene (reference sequence). The CDR3 runs 14 residues. V lost 5 bases and J lost 1, with 9 bases in between. The CDR3 here is CASSPGWAKNIQYF. For the CDR3, the DNA is TGTGCCAGCAGCCCCGGGTGGGCCAAAAACATTCAGTACTTC.

Only a few counts were recorded for this clonotype. The chain employs TRBV5-6 and TRBJ2-1, with a possible D match to TRBD1 (6 bases). With 3 bases removed from V and 4 bases from J, the gap between germline ends came to 11 bases. The CDR3 is 14 residues long. Germline values: CDR1 SGHDT, CDR2 YYEEEE. The CDR3 spells CASSSGTPYNEQFF. DNA for the CDR3: TGTGCCAGCAGCTCCGGGACACCGTACAATGAGCAGTTCTTC.

Worth noting for this clonotype: One end of the junction fails to match germline, which may point to a read error. V and J are TRBV7-7 and TRBJ2-7; TRBD2 aligns across 10 bases. This CDR3 contains 13 residues. Germline values: CDR1 SSHAT, CDR2 FNYEAQ (reference sequence). The CDR3 DNA follows: TGTGCTAGCAGCTCTAGCGGGAGTAGCGAGCAGTACTTC. This sequence encodes CASSSSGSSEQYF.

This clonotype was seen repeatedly, ten times or more. The chain links TRBV19 to TRBJ1-3; D not resolved. There are 15 residues in the CDR3. Germline CDR1 LNHDA, CDR2 SQIVND (reference sequence). The germline V and J ends were trimmed by 3 bases and 4 bases, with 13 bases remaining between them. CDR3 sequence: CASSIPQPSGNTIYF. CDR3 DNA sequence: TGTGCCAGTAGTATTCCCCAACCGTCCGGAAACACCATATATTTT.

This clonotype was seen many times. The chain is built from TRBV9 and TRBJ2-3, with D possibly being TRBD2 (5 bases). The CDR3 contains 13 residues. Germline CDR1 is SGDLS and CDR2 is YYNGEE. Trimming cost V 4 bases and J 1 base, with 7 bases left between them. CDR3 loop: CASSPGGTDTQYF. The CDR3, as DNA: TGTGCCAGCAGCCCCGGGGGCACAGATACGCAGTATTTT. The full variable domain, rest sourced from reference TRBV9 and TRBJ2-3, is DSGVTQTPKHLITATGQRVTLRCSPRSGDLSVYWYQQSLDQGLQFLIQYYNGEERAKGNILERFSAQQFPDLHSELNLSSLELGDSALYFCASSPGGTDTQYFGPGTRLTVL.

This clonotype was found many times. The chain uses TRBV6-6 and TRBJ2-3; 15 bases are shared with TRBD2. Germline CDR1 reads MNHNY; CDR2 reads SVGAGI (reference sequence). The CDR3 sequence is 17 residues long. The J segment lost 7 bases and the V segment lost 5 bases, leaving 10 bases of the junction unmatched. The CDR3 DNA reads as TGTGCCAGCAGTCCGGGACTAGCGGGGGGCCTAGGAAATACGCAGTATTTT. Its protein product is CASSPGLAGGLGNTQYF.

This CDR3 reads CASRSTSGSRETQYF. The CDR3 bases are TGTGCCAGCAGATCGACTAGCGGGAGTCGAGAGACCCAGTACTTC. The chain couples TRBV12-3 or TRBV12-4 to TRBJ2-5; 12 bases agree with TRBD2. The CDR3 contains 15 residues. The ends lost 6 bases at V and 4 bases at J; junction bases unmatched: 6.

This clonotype was detected many times. The genes are TRBV7-3 and TRBJ2-5; the D is unclear. Germline assignment: CDR1 SGHTA and CDR2 FQGTGA. The V end was cut by 1 base, the J end by 1 base, with 10 bases between. The CDR3 contains 15 residues. DNA for the CDR3: TGTGCCAGCAGCTTAAGGATCGGCAGCCAAGAGACCCAGTACTTC. Residues: CASSLRIGSQETQYF. Using reference TRBV7-3 and TRBJ2-5 for the parts outside the CDR3, the full variable domain is GAGVSQTPSNKVTEKGKYVELRCDPISGHTALYWYRQSLGQGPEFLIYFQGTGAADDSGLPNDRFFAVRPEGSVSTLKIQRTERGDSAVYLCASSLRIGSQETQYFGPGTRLLVL.

This sequence joins TRBV7-9 and TRBJ2-3; 8 bases agree with TRBD1. The CDR3 has 13 amino acids. J lost 4 bases, V lost 4 bases, and 1 base had no gene match. Germline assignment: CDR1 SEHNR and CDR2 FQNEAQ (reference sequence). CDR3 residues: CASSWTGSDTQYF. The CDR3 DNA is TGTGCCAGCAGCTGGACAGGGTCAGATACGCAGTATTTT.

This clonotype was counted between two and nine times. The chain uses TRBV9 and TRBJ2-5; 9 positions match TRBD1. The CDR3 consists of 16 residues. Germline CDR1 reads SGDLS; CDR2 reads YYNGEE. The V gene end was trimmed by 0 bases and the J gene end by 5 bases; junction bases not matched to a gene: 8. The CDR3 coding sequence is TGTGCCAGCAGCGTAGGACCGGGACAGGGAGGGGAGACCCAGTACTTC. Protein sequence: CASSVGPGQGGETQYF.